Given below is one TCR beta chain in context. Its antigen is not identified. This sample stems from a study of T cells in localized non-small cell lung cancer. Study-wide results and limits: Uninvolved adjacent lung showed the highest T cell clonality, exceeding tumor. Overall survival was longer when the density of T cells in the blood was higher. Appearances in adjacent lung were noted for a median about 60 of the top 100 tumor clones.

This CDR3 is 14 amino acids long. Germline V gives CDR1 SGDLS, CDR2 YYNGEE. Trimming removed 4 bases at V and 8 bases at J, with 17 bases between. The data were produced by immunoSEQ multiplex PCR, yet TCRdb's version contains in-frame clones alone and is incomplete. The table shows about 78,000 clones, with roughly four fifths occurring only once. This material consisted of peripheral blood, taken before any cancer treatment. This receptor was identified in a man aged 40 to 75 with stage I lung adenocarcinoma. The genes are TRBV9 and TRBJ2-3; D remains ambiguous. The CDR3 nucleotides read TGTGCCAGCAGCCCGCCGACTTATCCCTCTACGCAGTATTTT. This gives the protein CASSPPTYPSTQYF.